The subject of this entry is one T cell receptor beta chain. The sample comes from a study of Graves' ophthalmopathy and Graves' hyperthyroidism. Background on the study: Stable hyperthyroidism denotes an absence of ophthalmopathy throughout 18 months of follow-up.

Hyperthyroidism cases were recent diagnoses of under 2 months' duration in people aged 18 to 65. Certain patients, namely those with other autoimmune diseases, uncontrolled infections, pregnancy or lactation, were excluded. CDR3 regions of TCR beta were amplified from RNA transcripts. Amplification began with first-round RT-PCR using HTBI primers, then second-round multiplex PCR was performed. TCRdb used MiXCR to reprocess the multiplex PCR reads, holding one entry per CDR3 protein. Of approximately 1.2 million distinct CDR3 sequences listed, 35% to 40% are singletons. Germline V gene sequence: CDR1 SNHLY, CDR2 FYNNEI. CDR3 length equals 15 residues. The germline V and J ends were trimmed by 5 bases and 5 bases, with 18 bases remaining between them.

The receptor's source is an adult man with Graves' hyperthyroidism. Sequences were obtained from peripheral blood or thyroid tissue (not recorded which). The chain has TRBV2 and TRBJ2-5, with unresolved D. The CDR3 sequence is CASSSIAKVGETQYF. The CDR3 coding sequence is TGTGCCAGCAGTTCGATCGCCAAGGTTGGTGAGACCCAGTACTTC.